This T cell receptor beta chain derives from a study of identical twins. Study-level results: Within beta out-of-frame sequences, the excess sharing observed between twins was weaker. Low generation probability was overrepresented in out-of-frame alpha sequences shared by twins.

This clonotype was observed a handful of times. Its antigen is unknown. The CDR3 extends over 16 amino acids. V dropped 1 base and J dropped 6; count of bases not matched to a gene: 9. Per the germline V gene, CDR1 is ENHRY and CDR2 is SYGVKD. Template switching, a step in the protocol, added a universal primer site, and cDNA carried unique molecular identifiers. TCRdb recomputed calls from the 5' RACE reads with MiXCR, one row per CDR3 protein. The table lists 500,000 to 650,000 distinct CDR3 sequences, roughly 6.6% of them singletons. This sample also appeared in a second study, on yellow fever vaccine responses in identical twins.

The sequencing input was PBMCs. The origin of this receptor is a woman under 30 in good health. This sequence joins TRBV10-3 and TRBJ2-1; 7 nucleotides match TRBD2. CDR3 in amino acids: CAISEFWTSGRNEQFF. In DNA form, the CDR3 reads TGTGCCATCAGTGAGTTCTGGACTAGTGGTCGCAATGAGCAGTTCTTC.